A single sample is the source of the 15 T cell receptor beta chains below, sequenced in a study of blood T cell repertoires in COVID-19 (dated by TCRdb to about 2020). Library prep was done by the immunoSEQ multiplex PCR assay. TCRdb mirrors the immuneACCESS table, restricted to in-frame sequences. Some clones are absent from its copies; in checked studies, under half trace to an unresolved V gene, and the reason for the others is unknown. For this sample the table gives fewer than 350,000 clones, of which approximately 81% were detected only once. The top ten clonotypes cover about 1.9% of the sample. Sample: PBMCs or T cells enriched from blood (not recorded which). The receptors derive from a woman aged 25 to 39 who had been exposed to COVID-19.

V is TRBV27 and J is TRBJ2-5; 10 bases agree with TRBD1. The CDR3 has 15 amino acids. The ends lost 8 bases at V and 3 bases at J; junction bases unmatched: 9. Germline assignment: CDR1 MNHEY and CDR2 SMNVEV (reference sequence). The CDR3 loop reads CASAGTGVGKETQYF. The DNA of the CDR3 is TGTGCCAGCGCCGGGACAGGGGTTGGGAAAGAGACCCAGTACTTC.

The V gene is TRBV3-1 (or the pseudogene TRBV3-2), the J gene TRBJ1-3; 8 nucleotides match TRBD1. This CDR3 is 15 amino acids long. The germline gives CDR1 LGHDT, CDR2 YNNKEL (reference sequence). V was clipped by 4 bases and J by 0 bases; unmatched bases: 2. CDR3 sequence: CASSPTGGSGNTIYF. The DNA for the CDR3 is TGTGCCAGCAGCCCAACAGGGGGCTCTGGAAACACCATATATTTT.

This chain connects TRBV2 to TRBJ1-6; perhaps TRBD1 as D (6 bases). This CDR3 region has 13 residues. Germline V gene lookup returns CDR1 SNHLY and CDR2 FYNNEI. The V end was cut by 11 bases, the J end by 7 bases, with 15 bases between. The CDR3 sequence is CAGTGLGNSPLHF. Written as DNA, the CDR3 is TGTGCCGGTACAGGGCTCGGAAATTCACCCCTCCACTTT.

This rearrangement joins TRBV12-5 to TRBJ2-7; no clear D. Germline assignment: CDR1 LGHNT and CDR2 FRNRAP. Trimming took off 7 bases at V and 2 bases at J, with 9 bases between the two ends. This CDR3 region has 12 residues. Here the CDR3 reads CASVGLTYEQYF. The CDR3, as DNA: TGTGCTAGTGTCGGGTTGACCTACGAGCAGTACTTC.

J is TRBJ1-5 and V is TRBV7-6; 7 bases match TRBD1. The germline V gene has CDR1 SGHVS and CDR2 FNYEAQ. Trimming at V came to 5 bases and at J to 7 bases, leaving 14 bases not matched to a gene. CDR3 length: 16 amino acids. The CDR3 region has the DNA TGTGCCAGCAGCGCCGACAGGGAAGGTGTAAGACAGCCCCAGCATTTT. This sequence encodes CASSADREGVRQPQHF.

The chain joins TRBV7-9 to TRBJ2-1; TRBD1 matches 12 bases. V gave up 10 bases and J gave up 8 bases; unmatched junction bases: 6. The germline V gene has CDR1 SEHNR and CDR2 FQNEAQ (reference sequence). This CDR3 has 13 residues. The CDR3 region is CATWGQGADEQFF. The DNA of the CDR3 is TGTGCCACCTGGGGACAGGGGGCCGATGAGCAGTTCTTC.

The rearrangement joins TRBV20-1 to TRBJ1-5; 8 nucleotides line up with TRBD1. The CDR3 sequence is 18 residues long. V lost 3 bases, J lost 7 bases, and 20 bases stayed unmatched. The germline V gene encodes CDR1 DFQATT and CDR2 SNEGSKA (reference sequence). CDR3 DNA sequence: TGCAGTGCTAGTGATTGGGGGAGAACTGGACAGGGCCACCAGCCCCAGCATTTT. Translating it yields CSASDWGRTGQGHQPQHF.

The CDR3 nucleotides read TGTGCCAGCAGCCCGACAGGGGCGGGCGAAAAACTGTTTTTT. Translating gives CASSPTGAGEKLFF. V is TRBV7-2 and J is TRBJ1-4, with 8 bases aligning to TRBD1. CDR3 length equals 14 residues. The V and J ends lost 5 bases and 8 bases, in that order; junction bases with no gene match: 7. Germline-derived CDR1 and CDR2 are SGHTA and FQGNSA.

The rearrangement uses TRBV12-3 or TRBV12-4 and TRBJ1-5, with unresolved D. Trimming left V 6 bases short and J 11 bases short, with 14 bases between. The CDR3 runs 12 residues. The CDR3 is CASSRLEGTQHF. CDR3 nucleotides: TGTGCCAGCAGCCGGCTAGAGGGAACCCAGCATTTT.

The rearrangement uses TRBV7-9 and TRBJ1-4, with unresolved D. Trimming removed 3 bases at V and 5 bases at J, with 13 bases between. This CDR3 is 15 amino acids long. Germline CDR1 is SEHNR and CDR2 is FQNEAQ (reference sequence). CDR3 protein: CASSFASTDNEKLFF. CDR3 nucleotides: TGTGCCAGCAGCTTTGCATCAACAGACAATGAAAAACTGTTTTTT. The full variable domain, its missing parts supplied by reference TRBV7-9 and TRBJ1-4, is DTGVSQNPRHKITKRGQNVTFRCDPISEHNRLYWYRQTLGQGPEFLTYFQNEAQLEKSRLLSDRFSAERPKGSFSTLEIQRTEQGDSAMYLCASSFASTDNEKLFFGSGTQLSVL.

The rearrangement links TRBV9 to TRBJ1-1; a weak D match, TRBD1 (6 bases). This CDR3 contains 17 residues. The V gene's germline CDR1 is SGDLS and CDR2 YYNGEE. Deletions cut 2 bases from V and 6 bases from J, with 23 bases between. The CDR3 DNA follows: TGTGCCAGCAGCGTGGGGGCGCAGGCTCCCCTGACGGCTGAAGCTTTCTTT. It encodes CASSVGAQAPLTAEAFF.

The rearrangement joins TRBV28 to TRBJ1-1; possible D gene TRBD1, 6 bases. Germline V gene sequence: CDR1 MDHEN, CDR2 SYDVKM. CDR3 length equals 13 residues. The ends were cut back, 7 bases at V and 11 bases at J, with 20 bases in the middle. The CDR3 DNA follows: TGTGCCAGCACCCCGGGGGGCACCCTTGATGCTTTCTTT. It translates to CASTPGGTLDAFF.

V usage is TRBV6-5 and J usage is TRBJ1-5; D may be TRBD1 (6 bases). Trimming left V 7 bases short and J 3 bases short, with 10 bases between. The germline gives CDR1 MNHEY, CDR2 SVGAGI. The CDR3 sequence is 13 residues long. The CDR3 nucleotides read TGTGCCAGCATAGGACAGTTCAATCAGCCCCAGCATTTT. Translation: CASIGQFNQPQHF.

This CDR3 is CAPGGRTEAFF. CDR3 DNA sequence: TGTGCCCCCGGGGGTAGGACTGAAGCTTTCTTT. The rearrangement joins TRBV2 to TRBJ1-1; D may be TRBD1 (5 bases). The ends were cut back, 11 bases at V and 5 bases at J, with 12 bases in the middle. Germline assignment: CDR1 SNHLY and CDR2 FYNNEI. The CDR3 has 11 amino acids.

The chain links TRBV18 to TRBJ1-2; perhaps TRBD1 as D (6 bases). V lost 4 bases, J lost 6 bases, and 12 bases lay in between. CDR1 is KGHSH, CDR2 LQKENI, per germline. CDR3 size: 13 residues. CDR3 protein: CASSHAGADGYTF. The CDR3 DNA reads as TGTGCCAGCTCACATGCAGGGGCAGATGGCTACACCTTC.